These T cell receptor beta chains were read from a single sample in a study of T-cell reconstitution after alpha-beta-depleted transplantation in children. TCRdb passed the PCR reads through MiXCR, listing each CDR3 protein once. This table holds fewer than 550,000 distinct CDR3 sequences, roughly 11% found once. The specimen was PBMCs, mostly from graft donor cells, collected 180 days after TCRalphabeta/CD19-depleted stem cell transplant. These receptors all stem from a female patient between 2 and 15 years old who had a stem cell transplant for aplastic anemia, so the T cells may come from the graft donor. Both conserved end residues are part of each CDR3. A D gene is named only where the DNA matches it firmly. The listing skips clone size in some rows; elsewhere it reads once, few, many or a size class.

cdr3_aa: CASASRQGASGANVLTF; cdr3_nt: TGTGCCAGCGCTTCAAGACAGGGGGCGTCTGGGGCCAACGTCCTGACTTTC; v_call: TRBV6-1; clone_size: .; j_call: TRBJ2-6; d_call: TRBD1
cdr3_aa: CASSVDVRDPYNEQFF; cdr3_nt: TGTGCCAGCAGCGTAGATGTCAGGGATCCTTACAATGAGCAGTTCTTC; v_call: TRBV9; clone_size: .; j_call: TRBJ2-1; d_call: .
cdr3_aa: CASESVGKDTGELFF; cdr3_nt: TGTGCCAGCGAAAGCGTGGGCAAAGACACCGGGGAGCTGTTTTTT; v_call: TRBV18; clone_size: .; j_call: TRBJ2-2; d_call: .
cdr3_aa: CASSFPNSPLHF; cdr3_nt: TGTGCCAGCAGTTTTCCAAATTCACCCCTCCACTTT; v_call: TRBV12-3/TRBV12-4; clone_size: many; j_call: TRBJ1-6; d_call: .
cdr3_aa: CASSPSPGTGEQYF; cdr3_nt: TGTGCCAGCAGCCCAAGTCCCGGGACAGGGGAGCAGTACTTC; v_call: TRBV7-2; clone_size: .; j_call: TRBJ2-7; d_call: TRBD1
cdr3_aa: CSVRTPKVKNGYTF; cdr3_nt: TGCAGCGTCCGAACACCCAAGGTTAAGAATGGCTACACCTTC; v_call: TRBV29-1; clone_size: .; j_call: TRBJ1-2; d_call: .
cdr3_aa: CASSLLDSDNSPLHF; cdr3_nt: TGTGCCAGCAGCCTCTTGGACAGCGATAATTCACCCCTCCACTTT; v_call: TRBV7-9; clone_size: few; j_call: TRBJ1-6; d_call: .
cdr3_aa: CASSHGTGTASYEQYF; cdr3_nt: TGTGCCAGCAGCCACGGTACCGGGACGGCTTCCTACGAGCAGTACTTC; v_call: TRBV7-9; clone_size: few; j_call: TRBJ2-7; d_call: .
cdr3_aa: CASSLGGPSNQPQHF; cdr3_nt: TGCGCCAGCAGCTTGGGGGGGCCGAGCAATCAGCCCCAGCATTTT; v_call: TRBV5-1; clone_size: .; j_call: TRBJ1-5; d_call: .
cdr3_aa: CASSHDYSGTGKGSYNEQFF; cdr3_nt: TGTGCCAGCAGTCATGACTATAGCGGGACTGGAAAAGGGTCCTACAATGAGCAGTTCTTC; v_call: TRBV12-3/TRBV12-4; clone_size: many; j_call: TRBJ2-1; d_call: TRBD2
cdr3_aa: CASSSLSRNYGYTF; cdr3_nt: TGTGCCAGCAGCTCGTTGTCCAGAAACTATGGCTACACCTTC; v_call: TRBV7-2; clone_size: many; j_call: TRBJ1-2; d_call: .
cdr3_aa: CASSFAQGAYEQYF; cdr3_nt: TGTGCCAGCAGTTTTGCGCAGGGGGCATACGAGCAGTACTTC; v_call: TRBV27; clone_size: many; j_call: TRBJ2-7; d_call: TRBD1
cdr3_aa: CSARKRSWMGTDTQYF; cdr3_nt: TGCAGTGCTAGAAAAAGATCTTGGATGGGCACAGATACGCAGTATTTT; v_call: TRBV20-1; clone_size: many; j_call: TRBJ2-3; d_call: .
cdr3_aa: CASSSSRAFGYTF; cdr3_nt: TGTGCCAGCAGCTCTTCCAGGGCCTTCGGCTACACCTTC; v_call: TRBV7-9; clone_size: few; j_call: TRBJ1-2; d_call: .